This T cell receptor beta chain originates from a study of technical replicates of blood from a few donors. Assay used: immunoSEQ multiplex PCR; TCRdb lists only in-frame clones, some missing. This table holds around 84,000 clones, roughly 97% found once. The material sequenced was T cells isolated from PBMCs. The sequence came from a human donor in good health.

The CDR3 DNA sequence: TGTGCCAGCAGTTTATTGGCGGGAGGAACCGGGGAGCTGTTTTTT. Translated: CASSLLAGGTGELFF. The gene calls are TRBV28 and TRBJ2-2, with 8 bases matching TRBD2. The ends lost 1 base at V and 5 bases at J; junction bases unmatched: 3. Germline V gene data show CDR1 as MDHEN and CDR2 as SYDVKM. This CDR3 is built from 15 residues.